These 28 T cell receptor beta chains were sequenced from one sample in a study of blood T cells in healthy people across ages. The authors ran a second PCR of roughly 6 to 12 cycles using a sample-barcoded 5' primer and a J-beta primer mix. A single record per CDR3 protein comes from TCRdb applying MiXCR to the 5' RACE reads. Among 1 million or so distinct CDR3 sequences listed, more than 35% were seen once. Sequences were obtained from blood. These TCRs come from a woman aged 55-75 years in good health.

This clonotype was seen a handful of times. For the CDR3, the DNA is TGTGCCAGCGGCGGGGGCCCCAACGAGCAGTACTTC. This gives the protein CASGGGPNEQYF. The genes are TRBV25-1 and TRBJ2-7; D may be TRBD2 (7 bases). The CDR3 totals 12 residues. The germline gives CDR1 MGHDK, CDR2 SYGVNS. Trimming cost V 8 bases and J 5 bases, with 13 bases left between them.

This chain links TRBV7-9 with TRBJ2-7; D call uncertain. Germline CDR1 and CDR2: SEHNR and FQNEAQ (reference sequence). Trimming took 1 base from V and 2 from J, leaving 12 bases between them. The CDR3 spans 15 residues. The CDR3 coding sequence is TGTGCCAGCAGCTTAGTTGTGGGCTCGGCCTACGAGCAGTACTTC. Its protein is CASSLVVGSAYEQYF.

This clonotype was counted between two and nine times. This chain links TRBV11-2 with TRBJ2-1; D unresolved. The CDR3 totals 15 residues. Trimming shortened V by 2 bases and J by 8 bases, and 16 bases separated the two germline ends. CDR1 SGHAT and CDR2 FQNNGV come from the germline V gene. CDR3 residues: CASSLPIRRRDEQFF. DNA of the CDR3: TGTGCCAGCAGCTTACCTATCCGCCGTAGGGATGAGCAGTTCTTC.

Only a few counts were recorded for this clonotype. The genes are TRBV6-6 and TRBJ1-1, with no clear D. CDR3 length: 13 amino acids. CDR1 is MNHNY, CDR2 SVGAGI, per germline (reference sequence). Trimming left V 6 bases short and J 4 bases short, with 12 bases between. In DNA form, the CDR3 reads TGTGCCAGCAGCGCCCTCAGTAGCACTGAAGCTTTCTTT. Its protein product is CASSALSSTEAFF.

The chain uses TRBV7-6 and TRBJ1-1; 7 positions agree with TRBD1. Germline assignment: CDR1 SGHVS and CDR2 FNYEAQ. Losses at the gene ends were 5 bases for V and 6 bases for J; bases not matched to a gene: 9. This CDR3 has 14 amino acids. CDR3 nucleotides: TGTGCCAGCAGCCCTAGACAGGGTGGCGCTGAAGCTTTCTTT. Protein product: CASSPRQGGAEAFF. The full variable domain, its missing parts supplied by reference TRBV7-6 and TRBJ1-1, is GAGVSQSPRYKVTKRGQDVALRCDPISGHVSLYWYRQALGQGPEFLTYFNYEAQQDKSGLPNDRFSAERPEGSISTLTIQRTEQRDSAMYRCASSPRQGGAEAFFGQGTRLTVV.

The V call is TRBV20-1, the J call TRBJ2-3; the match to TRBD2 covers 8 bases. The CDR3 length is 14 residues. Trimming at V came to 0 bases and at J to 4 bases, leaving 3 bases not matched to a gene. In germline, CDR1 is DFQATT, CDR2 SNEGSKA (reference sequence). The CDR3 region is CSARENSGADTQYF. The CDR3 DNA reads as TGCAGTGCTAGAGAGAATAGCGGGGCAGATACGCAGTATTTT.

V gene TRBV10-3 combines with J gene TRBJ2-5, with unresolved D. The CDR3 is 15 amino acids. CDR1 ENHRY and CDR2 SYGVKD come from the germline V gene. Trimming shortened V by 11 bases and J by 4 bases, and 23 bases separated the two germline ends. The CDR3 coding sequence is TGTGCCTTTATATTGGCCTCCCGCCTTCCAGAGACCCAGTACTTC. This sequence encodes CAFILASRLPETQYF.

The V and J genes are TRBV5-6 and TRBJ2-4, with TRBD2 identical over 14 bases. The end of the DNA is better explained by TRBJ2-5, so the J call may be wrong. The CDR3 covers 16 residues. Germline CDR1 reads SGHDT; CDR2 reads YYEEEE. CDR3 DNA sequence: TGTGCCAACAACCTTGGACTAGCGGGAGGAGAAGAGACCCAGTACTTC. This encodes CANNLGLAGGEETQYF.

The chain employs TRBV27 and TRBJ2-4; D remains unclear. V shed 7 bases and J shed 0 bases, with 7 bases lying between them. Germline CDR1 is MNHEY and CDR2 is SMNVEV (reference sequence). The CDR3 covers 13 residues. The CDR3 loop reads CASTDLAKNIQYF. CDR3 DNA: TGTGCCAGCACTGACTTAGCCAAAAACATTCAGTACTTC.

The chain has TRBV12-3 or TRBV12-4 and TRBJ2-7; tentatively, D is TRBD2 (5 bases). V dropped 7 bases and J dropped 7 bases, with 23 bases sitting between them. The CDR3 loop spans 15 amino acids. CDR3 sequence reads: CASIRGDYGRNEQYF. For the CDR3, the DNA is TGTGCCAGCATCCGGGGAGACTATGGAAGGAATGAGCAGTACTTC.

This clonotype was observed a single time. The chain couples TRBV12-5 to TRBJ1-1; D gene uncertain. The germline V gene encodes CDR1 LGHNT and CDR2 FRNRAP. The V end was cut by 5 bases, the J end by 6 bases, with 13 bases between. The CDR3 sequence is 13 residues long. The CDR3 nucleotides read TGTGCTAGTGGTCCCCGCCGGGCCCCTGAAGCTTTCTTT. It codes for CASGPRRAPEAFF.

CDR3 protein: CSARAEDPNQPQHF. CDR3 nucleotide sequence: TGCAGTGCTAGAGCGGAGGATCCCAATCAGCCCCAGCATTTT. The chain is built from TRBV20-1 and TRBJ1-5; no definite D call. Germline CDR1 and CDR2: DFQATT and SNEGSKA (reference sequence). V was shortened by 1 base and J by 3 bases, with 10 bases between the two germline ends. The CDR3 has 14 amino acids.

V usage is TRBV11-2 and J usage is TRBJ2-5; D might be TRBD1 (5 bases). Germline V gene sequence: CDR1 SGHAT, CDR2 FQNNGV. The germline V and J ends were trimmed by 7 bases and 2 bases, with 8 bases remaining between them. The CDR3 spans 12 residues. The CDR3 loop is CASKQGQETQYF. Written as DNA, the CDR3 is TGTGCCAGCAAGCAGGGACAAGAGACCCAGTACTTC. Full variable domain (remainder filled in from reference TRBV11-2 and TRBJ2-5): EAGVAQSPRYKIIEKRQSVAFWCNPISGHATLYWYQQILGQGPKLLIQFQNNGVVDDSQLPKDRFSAERLKGVDSTLKIQPAKLEDSAVYLCASKQGQETQYFGPGTRLLVL.

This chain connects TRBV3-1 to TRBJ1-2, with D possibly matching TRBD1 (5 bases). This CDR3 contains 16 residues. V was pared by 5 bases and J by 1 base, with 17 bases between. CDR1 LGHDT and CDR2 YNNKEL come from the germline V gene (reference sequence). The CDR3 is CASSLGRGSLNYGYTF. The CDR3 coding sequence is TGTGCCAGCAGCTTGGGCCGGGGGAGTCTTAACTATGGCTACACCTTC.

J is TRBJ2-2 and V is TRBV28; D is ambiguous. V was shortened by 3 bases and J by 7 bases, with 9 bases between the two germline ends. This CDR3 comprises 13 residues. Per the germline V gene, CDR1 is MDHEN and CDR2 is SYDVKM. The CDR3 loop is CASSFSEGGELFF. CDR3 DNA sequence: TGTGCCAGCAGTTTCTCCGAAGGCGGGGAGCTGTTTTTT.

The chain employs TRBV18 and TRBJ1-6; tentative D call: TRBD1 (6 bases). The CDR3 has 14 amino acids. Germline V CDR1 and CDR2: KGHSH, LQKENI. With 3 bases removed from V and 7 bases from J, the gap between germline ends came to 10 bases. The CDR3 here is CASSPPTGNSPLHF. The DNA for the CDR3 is TGTGCCAGCTCACCCCCAACAGGGAATTCACCCCTCCACTTT.

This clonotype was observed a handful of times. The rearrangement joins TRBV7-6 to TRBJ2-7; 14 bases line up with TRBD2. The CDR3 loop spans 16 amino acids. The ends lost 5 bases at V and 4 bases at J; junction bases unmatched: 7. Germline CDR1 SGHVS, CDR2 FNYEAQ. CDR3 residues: CASSPGTSGSLYEQYF. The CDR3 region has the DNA TGTGCCAGCAGCCCGGGGACTAGCGGGAGTCTGTACGAGCAGTACTTC.

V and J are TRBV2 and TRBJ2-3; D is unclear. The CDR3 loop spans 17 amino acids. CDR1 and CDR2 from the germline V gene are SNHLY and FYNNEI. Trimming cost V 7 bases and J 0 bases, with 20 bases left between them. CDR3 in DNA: TGTGCCAGCACCCTGGACCGACACACCGCTAGCACAGATACGCAGTATTTT. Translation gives CASTLDRHTASTDTQYF.

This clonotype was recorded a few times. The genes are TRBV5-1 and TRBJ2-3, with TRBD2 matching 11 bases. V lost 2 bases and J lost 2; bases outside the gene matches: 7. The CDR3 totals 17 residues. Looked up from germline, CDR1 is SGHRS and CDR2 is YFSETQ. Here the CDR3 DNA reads TGCGCCAGCAGCTTTAGCGGGAGGGCGAGTCTCACAGATACGCAGTATTTT. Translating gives CASSFSGRASLTDTQYF.

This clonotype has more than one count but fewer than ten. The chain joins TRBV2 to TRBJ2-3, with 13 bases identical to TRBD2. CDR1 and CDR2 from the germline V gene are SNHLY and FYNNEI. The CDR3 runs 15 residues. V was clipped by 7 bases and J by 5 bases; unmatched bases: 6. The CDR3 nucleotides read TGTGCCAGCAATTCACTAGCGGGAGGGCAAGATACGCAGTATTTT. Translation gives CASNSLAGGQDTQYF.

The CDR3 DNA is TGTGCCATCAGTGGGGGACTAGCGGGAGACTACAATGAGCAGTTCTTC. It yields the protein CAISGGLAGDYNEQFF. The J gene is TRBJ2-1, the V gene TRBV10-3; 14 positions match TRBD2. Germline V gene lookup returns CDR1 ENHRY and CDR2 SYGVKD. The CDR3 sequence is 16 residues long. Unmatched junction bases numbered 2, after V lost 4 bases and J lost 3 bases.

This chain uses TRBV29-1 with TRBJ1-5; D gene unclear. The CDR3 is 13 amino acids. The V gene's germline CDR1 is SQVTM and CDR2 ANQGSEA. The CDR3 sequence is CRGRRCGNQPQHF. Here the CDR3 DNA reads TGCAGAGGTCGCCGGTGCGGCAATCAGCCCCAGCATTTT.

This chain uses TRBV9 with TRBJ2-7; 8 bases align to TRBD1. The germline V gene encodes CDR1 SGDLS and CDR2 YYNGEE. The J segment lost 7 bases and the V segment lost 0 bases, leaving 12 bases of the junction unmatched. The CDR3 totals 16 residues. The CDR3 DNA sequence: TGTGCCAGCAGCGTAGACCGGGACAGGCCTTACAATGAGCAGTACTTC. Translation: CASSVDRDRPYNEQYF.

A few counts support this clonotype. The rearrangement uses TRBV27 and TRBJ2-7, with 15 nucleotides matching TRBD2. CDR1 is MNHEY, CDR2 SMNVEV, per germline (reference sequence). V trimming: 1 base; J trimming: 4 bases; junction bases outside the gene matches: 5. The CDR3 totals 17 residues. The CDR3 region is CASSLWSGTSGRYEQYF. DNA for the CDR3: TGTGCCAGCAGTTTATGGTCCGGGACTAGCGGGAGGTACGAGCAGTACTTC.

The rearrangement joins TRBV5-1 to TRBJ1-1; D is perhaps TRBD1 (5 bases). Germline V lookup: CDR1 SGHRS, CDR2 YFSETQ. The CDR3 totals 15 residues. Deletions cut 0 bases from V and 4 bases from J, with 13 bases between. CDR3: CASSLVEGMGTEAFF. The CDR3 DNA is TGCGCCAGCAGCTTGGTGGAGGGGATGGGCACTGAAGCTTTCTTT.

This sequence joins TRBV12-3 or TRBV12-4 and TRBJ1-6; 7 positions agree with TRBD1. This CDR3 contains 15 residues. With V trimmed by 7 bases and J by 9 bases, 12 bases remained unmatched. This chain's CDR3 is CASTGQAGGSSPLHF. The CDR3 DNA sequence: TGTGCCAGCACCGGACAGGCCGGCGGTAGTTCACCCCTCCACTTT.

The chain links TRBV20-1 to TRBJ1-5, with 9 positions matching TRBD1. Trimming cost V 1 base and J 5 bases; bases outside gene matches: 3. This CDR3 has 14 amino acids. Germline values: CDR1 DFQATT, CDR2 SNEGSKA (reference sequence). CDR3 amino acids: CSARGDREHQPQHF. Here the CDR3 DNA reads TGCAGTGCTAGAGGGGACAGGGAACATCAGCCCCAGCATTTT.

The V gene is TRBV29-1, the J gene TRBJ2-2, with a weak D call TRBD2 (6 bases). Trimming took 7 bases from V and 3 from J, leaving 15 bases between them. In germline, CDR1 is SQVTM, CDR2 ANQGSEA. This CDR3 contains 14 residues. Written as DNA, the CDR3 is TGCAGCGCGGGGGAGCCGGGAGACACCGGGGAGCTGTTTTTT. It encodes CSAGEPGDTGELFF.